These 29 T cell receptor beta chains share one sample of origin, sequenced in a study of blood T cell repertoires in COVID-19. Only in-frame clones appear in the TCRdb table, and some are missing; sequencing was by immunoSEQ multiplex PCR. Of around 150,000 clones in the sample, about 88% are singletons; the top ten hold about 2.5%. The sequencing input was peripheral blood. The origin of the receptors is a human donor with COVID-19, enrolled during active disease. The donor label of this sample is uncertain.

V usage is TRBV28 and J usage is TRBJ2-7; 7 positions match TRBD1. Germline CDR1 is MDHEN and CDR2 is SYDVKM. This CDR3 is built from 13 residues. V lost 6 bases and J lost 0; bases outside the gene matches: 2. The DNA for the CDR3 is TGTGCCAGCAGGGGGACAGCCTCCTACGAGCAGTACTTC. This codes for CASRGTASYEQYF.

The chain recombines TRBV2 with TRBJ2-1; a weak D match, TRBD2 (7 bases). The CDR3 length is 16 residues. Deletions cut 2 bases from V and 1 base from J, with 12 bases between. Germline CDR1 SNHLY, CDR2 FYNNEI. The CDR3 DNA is TGTGCCAGCAGTGAAAGGGCGGGGGCTTCCTACAATGAGCAGTTCTTC. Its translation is CASSERAGASYNEQFF.

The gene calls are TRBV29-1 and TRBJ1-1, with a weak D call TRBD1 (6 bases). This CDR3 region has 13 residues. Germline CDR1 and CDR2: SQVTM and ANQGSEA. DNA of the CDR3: TGCGCGTACAGGGTTGATGGAAACACTGAAGCTTTCTTT. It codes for CAYRVDGNTEAFF.

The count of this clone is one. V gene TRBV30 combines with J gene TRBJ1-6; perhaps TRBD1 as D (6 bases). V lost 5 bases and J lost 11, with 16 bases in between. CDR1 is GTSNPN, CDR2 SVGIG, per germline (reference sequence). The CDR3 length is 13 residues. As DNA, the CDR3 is TGTGCCTGGGCTTCACAGGGTTGGGCACCCCTCCACTTT. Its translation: CAWASQGWAPLHF. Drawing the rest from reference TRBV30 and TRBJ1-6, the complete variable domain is SQTIHQWPATLVQPVGSPLSLECTVEGTSNPNLYWYRQAAGRGLQLLFYSVGIGQISSEVPQNLSASRPQDRQFILSSKKLLLSDSGFYLCAWASQGWAPLHFGNGTRLTVT.

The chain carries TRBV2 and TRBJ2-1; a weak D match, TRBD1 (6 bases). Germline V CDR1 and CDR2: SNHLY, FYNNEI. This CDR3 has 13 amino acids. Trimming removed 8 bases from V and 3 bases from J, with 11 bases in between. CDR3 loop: CASAQGVYNEQFF. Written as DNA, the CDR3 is TGTGCCAGCGCACAGGGTGTCTACAATGAGCAGTTCTTC.

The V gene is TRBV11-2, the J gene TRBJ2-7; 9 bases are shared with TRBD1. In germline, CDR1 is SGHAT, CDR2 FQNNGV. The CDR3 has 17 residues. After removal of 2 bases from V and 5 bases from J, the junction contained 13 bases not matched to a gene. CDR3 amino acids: CASSLSYPGTGNHEQYF. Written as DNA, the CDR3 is TGTGCCAGCAGCTTATCTTACCCCGGGACAGGGAACCACGAGCAGTACTTC.

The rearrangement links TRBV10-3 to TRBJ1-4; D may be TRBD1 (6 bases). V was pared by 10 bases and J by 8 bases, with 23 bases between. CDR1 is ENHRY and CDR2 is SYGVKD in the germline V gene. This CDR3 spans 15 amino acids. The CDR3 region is CATRRDGPQGEKLFF. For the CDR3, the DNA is TGTGCCACCCGAAGGGACGGACCCCAGGGGGAAAAACTGTTTTTT.

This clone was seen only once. CDR3 amino acids: CASSLDGPSSGYTF. CDR3 bases: TGCGCCAGCAGCTTGGATGGCCCTAGCTCGGGCTACACCTTC. This rearrangement joins TRBV5-1 to TRBJ1-2; D gene uncertain. Germline loops: CDR1 SGHRS, CDR2 YFSETQ. V was cut by 0 bases and J by 8 bases, with 14 bases left in between. This CDR3 is 14 amino acids long.

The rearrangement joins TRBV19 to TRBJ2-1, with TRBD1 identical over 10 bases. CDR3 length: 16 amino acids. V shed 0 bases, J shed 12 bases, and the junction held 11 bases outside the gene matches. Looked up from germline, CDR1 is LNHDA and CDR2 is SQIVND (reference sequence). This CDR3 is CASSIEPGQGTARQFF. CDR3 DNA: TGTGCCAGTAGTATAGAGCCGGGACAGGGGACCGCTCGGCAGTTCTTC. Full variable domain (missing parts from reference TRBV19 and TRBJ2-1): DGGITQSPKYLFRKEGQNVTLSCEQNLNHDAMYWYRQDPGQGLRLIYYSQIVNDFQKGDIAEGYSVSREKKESFPLTVTSAQKNPTAFYLCASSIEPGQGTARQFFGPGTRLTVL.

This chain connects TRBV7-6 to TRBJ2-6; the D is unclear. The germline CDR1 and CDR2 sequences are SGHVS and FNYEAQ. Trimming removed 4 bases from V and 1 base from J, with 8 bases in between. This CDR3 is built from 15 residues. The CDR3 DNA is TGTGCCAGCAGCTCCCCTTATTCTGGGGCCAACGTCCTGACTTTC. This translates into CASSSPYSGANVLTF.

The CDR3 loop is CASSLGTGRGEAFF. DNA of the CDR3: TGTGCCAGCAGTTTAGGGACAGGCCGGGGCGAAGCTTTCTTT. The genes are TRBV28 and TRBJ1-1, with 8 bases lining up with TRBD1. The CDR3 sequence is 14 residues long. V dropped 2 bases and J dropped 8; count of bases not matched to a gene: 7. CDR1 is MDHEN, CDR2 SYDVKM, per germline.

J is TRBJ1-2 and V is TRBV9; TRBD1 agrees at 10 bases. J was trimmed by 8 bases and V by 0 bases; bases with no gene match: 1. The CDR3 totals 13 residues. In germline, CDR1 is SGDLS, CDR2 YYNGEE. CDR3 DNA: TGTGCCAGCAGCGTAGGGGACAGGGGAGGCTACACCTTC. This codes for CASSVGDRGGYTF.

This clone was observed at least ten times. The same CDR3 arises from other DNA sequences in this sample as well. Here the CDR3 DNA reads TGTGCCATCAGCGAAGGGACAGGGAGAGAGACCCAGTACTTC. Translation gives CAISEGTGRETQYF. V is TRBV10-3 and J is TRBJ2-5; 9 nucleotides line up with TRBD1. J lost 4 bases, V lost 6 bases, and 6 bases had no gene match. This CDR3 comprises 14 residues. The germline V gene has CDR1 ENHRY and CDR2 SYGVKD.

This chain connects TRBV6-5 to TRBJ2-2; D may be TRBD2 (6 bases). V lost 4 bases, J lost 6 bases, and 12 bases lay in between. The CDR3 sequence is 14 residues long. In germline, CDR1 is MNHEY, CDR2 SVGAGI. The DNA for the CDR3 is TGTGCCAGCAGTTCTCGACTAGAGTCCGGGGAGCTGTTTTTT. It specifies CASSSRLESGELFF.

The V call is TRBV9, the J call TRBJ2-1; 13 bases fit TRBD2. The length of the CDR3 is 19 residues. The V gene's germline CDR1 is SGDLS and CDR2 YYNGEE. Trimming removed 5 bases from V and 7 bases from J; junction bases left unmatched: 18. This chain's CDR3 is CASSGLKLAGGRNTNEQFF. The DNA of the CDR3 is TGTGCCAGCAGTGGTCTCAAACTAGCGGGGGGGCGAAATACGAATGAGCAGTTCTTC.

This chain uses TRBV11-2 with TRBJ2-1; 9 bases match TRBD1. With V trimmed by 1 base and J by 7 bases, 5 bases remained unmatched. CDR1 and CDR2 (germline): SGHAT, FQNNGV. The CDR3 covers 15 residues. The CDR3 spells CASSLGDRDRNEQFF. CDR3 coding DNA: TGTGCCAGCAGCTTAGGGGACAGGGATCGGAATGAGCAGTTCTTC. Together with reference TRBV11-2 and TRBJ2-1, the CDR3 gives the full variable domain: EAGVAQSPRYKIIEKRQSVAFWCNPISGHATLYWYQQILGQGPKLLIQFQNNGVVDDSQLPKDRFSAERLKGVDSTLKIQPAKLEDSAVYLCASSLGDRDRNEQFFGPGTRLTVL.

The CDR3 DNA sequence: TGTGCCAGCAGCACCGGGACTAGCCCGAATACGCAGTATTTT. Translation gives CASSTGTSPNTQYF. The chain combines TRBV6-5 with TRBJ2-3; 9 bases are a match to TRBD2. The CDR3 is 14 amino acids. V shed 6 bases and J 7 bases; nucleotides not matched to a gene: 8. Germline assignment: CDR1 MNHEY and CDR2 SVGAGI.

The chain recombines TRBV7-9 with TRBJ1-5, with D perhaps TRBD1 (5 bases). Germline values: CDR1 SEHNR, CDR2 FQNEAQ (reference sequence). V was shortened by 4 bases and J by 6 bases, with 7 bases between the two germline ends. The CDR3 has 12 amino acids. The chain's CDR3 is CASSWGVQPQHF. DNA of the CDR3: TGTGCCAGCAGCTGGGGGGTTCAGCCCCAGCATTTT.

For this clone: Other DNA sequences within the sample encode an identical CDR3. DNA of the CDR3: TGCGCCAGCAGCTTGGCGGGGGTAGGCACAGATACGCAGTATTTT. Translating it yields CASSLAGVGTDTQYF. This chain joins TRBV5-1 and TRBJ2-3; weak D call: TRBD2 (6 bases). Germline-derived CDR1 and CDR2 are SGHRS and YFSETQ. Trimming took off 0 bases at V and 1 base at J, with 9 bases between the two ends. The CDR3 is made up of 15 amino acids.

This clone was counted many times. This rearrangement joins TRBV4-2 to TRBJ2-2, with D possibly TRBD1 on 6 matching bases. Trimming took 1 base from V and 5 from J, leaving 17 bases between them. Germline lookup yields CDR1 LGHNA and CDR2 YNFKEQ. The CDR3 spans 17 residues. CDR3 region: CASSQGPPGAGTGELFF. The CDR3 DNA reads TGTGCCAGCAGCCAAGGCCCCCCAGGGGCCGGGACCGGGGAGCTGTTTTTT.

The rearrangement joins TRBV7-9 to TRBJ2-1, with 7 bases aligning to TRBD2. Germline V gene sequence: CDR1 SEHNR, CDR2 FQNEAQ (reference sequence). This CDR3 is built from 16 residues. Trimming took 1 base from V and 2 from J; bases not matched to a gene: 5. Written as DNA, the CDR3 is TGTGCCAGCAGCTTAGGGCAGGGAGGGGCCTACAATGAGCAGTTCTTC. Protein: CASSLGQGGAYNEQFF.

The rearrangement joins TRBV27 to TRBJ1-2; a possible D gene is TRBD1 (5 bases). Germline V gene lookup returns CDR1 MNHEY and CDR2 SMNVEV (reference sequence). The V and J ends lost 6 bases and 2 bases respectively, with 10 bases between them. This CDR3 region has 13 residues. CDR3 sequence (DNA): TGTGCCAGCAGGCGGGGCCCAAACTATGGCTACACCTTC. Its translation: CASRRGPNYGYTF.

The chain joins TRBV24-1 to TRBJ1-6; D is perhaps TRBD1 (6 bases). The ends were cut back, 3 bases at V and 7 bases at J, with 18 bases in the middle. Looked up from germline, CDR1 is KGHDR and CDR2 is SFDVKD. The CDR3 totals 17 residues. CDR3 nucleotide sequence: TGTGCCACCAGTGATCGTCAACTGCCTAGGGGGAATTCACCCCTCCACTTT. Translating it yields CATSDRQLPRGNSPLHF.

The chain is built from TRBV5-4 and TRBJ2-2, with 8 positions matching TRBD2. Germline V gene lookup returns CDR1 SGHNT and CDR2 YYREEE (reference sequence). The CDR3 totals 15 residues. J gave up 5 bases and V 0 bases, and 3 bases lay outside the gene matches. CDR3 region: CASSLVTGGTGELFF. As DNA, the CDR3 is TGTGCCAGCAGCTTGGTGACGGGAGGGACCGGGGAGCTGTTTTTT.

CDR3 nucleotide sequence: TGTGCCAGCAGCTTATCGGGGAATGGGGCCAACGTCCTGACTTTC. Amino acid sequence: CASSLSGNGANVLTF. This chain uses TRBV11-3 with TRBJ2-6; TRBD2 is a possible D gene (5 bases). V shed 2 bases and J shed 3 bases, with 8 bases lying between them. CDR1 and CDR2 from the germline V gene are SGHNT and YENEEA. The CDR3 totals 15 residues.

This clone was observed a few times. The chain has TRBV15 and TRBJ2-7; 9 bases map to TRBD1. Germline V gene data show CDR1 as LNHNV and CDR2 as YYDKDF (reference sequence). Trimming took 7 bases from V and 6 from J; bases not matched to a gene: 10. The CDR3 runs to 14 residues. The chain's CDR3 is CATNSRTGAGEQYF. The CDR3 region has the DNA TGTGCCACCAACAGCCGGACAGGGGCAGGCGAGCAGTACTTC.

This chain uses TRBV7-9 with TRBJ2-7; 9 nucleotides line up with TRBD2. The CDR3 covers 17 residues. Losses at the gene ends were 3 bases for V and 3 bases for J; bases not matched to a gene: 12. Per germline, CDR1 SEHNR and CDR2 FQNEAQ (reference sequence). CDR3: CASSFPPSGGRLYEQYF. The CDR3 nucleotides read TGTGCCAGCAGCTTCCCCCCGAGCGGGGGGAGGCTCTACGAGCAGTACTTC.

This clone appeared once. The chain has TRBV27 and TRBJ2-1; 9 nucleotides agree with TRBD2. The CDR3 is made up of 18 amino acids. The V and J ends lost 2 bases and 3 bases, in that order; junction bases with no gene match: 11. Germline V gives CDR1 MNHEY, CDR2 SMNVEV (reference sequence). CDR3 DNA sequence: TGTGCCAGCAGTTTAAGGCTTCCTTCTAGCGGGGTCTACAATGAGCAGTTCTTC. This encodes CASSLRLPSSGVYNEQFF.

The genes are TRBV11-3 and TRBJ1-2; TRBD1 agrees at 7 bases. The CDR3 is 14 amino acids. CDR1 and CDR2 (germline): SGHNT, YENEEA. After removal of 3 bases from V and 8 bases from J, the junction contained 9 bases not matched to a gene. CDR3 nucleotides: TGTGCCAGCAGCTTCAACAGGGGCGCTGAGGGCTACACCTTC. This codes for CASSFNRGAEGYTF.